Listed below are T cell receptor beta chains from one sample, sequenced in a study of blood T cell repertoires in COVID-19. Repertoires were generated with immunoSEQ multiplex PCR, while TCRdb's copy carries only in-frame clones and drops some. This sample has under 150,000 clones, with approximately 84% found just once. Sequencing used peripheral blood. The receptors were sampled from a woman aged 80 or over in a cohort sampled during active or convalescent COVID-19. The CDR3 runs from the conserved cysteine through the conserved F or W. Each record gives: J gene, V gene, clone size, D gene, CDR3 DNA, CDR3 protein. The D gene is left open where the match is weak. The size of a clone is reported for some rows only, either as once, few or many, or as a class for expanded clones.

>TRBJ1-3|TRBV5-1|-|TRBD1
TGCGCCAGCAGCTACAACCCGACAGGGGGCTCTGGAAACACCATATATTTT
CASSYNPTGGSGNTIYF
>TRBJ2-6|TRBV28|-|TRBD1
TGTGCCAGCAAACCGACAGGGGGGCTAAGTGGGGCCAACGTCCTGACTTTC
CASKPTGGLSGANVLTF
>TRBJ2-1|TRBV19|-|TRBD2
TGTGCCAGTAGCCAAACCCTCCGACTAGCCTCCTACAATGAGCAGTTCTTC
CASSQTLRLASYNEQFF
>TRBJ2-1|TRBV7-2|-|TRBD2
TGTGCCAGCAGCTTTAGCGGGGGACGGCACAATGAGCAGTTCTTC
CASSFSGGRHNEQFF
>TRBJ2-7|TRBV20-1|-|-
TGCAGTGCTAGTGGCGGGGGCCAGCAGTACTTC
CSASGGGQQYF
>TRBJ2-2|TRBV2|-|-
TGTGCCAGCAACGGGGACACCGGGGAGCTGTTTTTT
CASNGDTGELFF
>TRBJ1-2|TRBV19|-|-
TGTGCCAGTAGTATAATCGATGGCAATGGCTACACCTTC
CASSIIDGNGYTF
>TRBJ1-2|TRBV12-3/TRBV12-4|-|-
TGTGCCAGCACCCCTTTCGCAACCGGGGGCTACACCTTC
CASTPFATGGYTF
>TRBJ2-6|TRBV10-1|-|-
TGCGCCAGCAGTTTTCGTCACCCTCGAAGGGGGATGCGTGGGGCCAACGTCCTGACTTTC
CASSFRHPRRGMRGANVLTF
>TRBJ1-2|TRBV19|-|-
TGTGCCAGTAGCTCCAGGGTCATTGGGGGCTACACCTTC
CASSSRVIGGYTF
>TRBJ2-5|TRBV6-2/TRBV6-3|-|TRBD2
TGTGCCAGCAGTTACCGACGTACGACTAGCGGGGAGAAAGAGACCCAGTACTTC
CASSYRRTTSGEKETQYF
>TRBJ1-2|TRBV2|-|-
TGTGCCAGCAGTGAGGTACGGAACTATGGCTACACCTTC
CASSEVRNYGYTF
>TRBJ2-5|TRBV10-3|-|-
TGTGCCATCAGTGAGGCGGCAGAGACCCAGTACTTC
CAISEAAETQYF
>TRBJ2-2|TRBV24-1|-|TRBD1
TGTGCCACCAGTGAACCCGGACAGGGGGTACTCGGGGAGCTGTTTTTT
CATSEPGQGVLGELFF
>TRBJ2-3|TRBV28|-|TRBD2
TGTGCCAGCAGTTCCCCGGTAGCGGGTGTGGCCACAGATACGCAGTATTTT
CASSSPVAGVATDTQYF
>TRBJ1-4|TRBV4-1|-|-
TGCGCCAGCAGCCAAGATCATTCGCAGGGGAATGAAAAACTGTTTTTT
CASSQDHSQGNEKLFF
>TRBJ1-4|TRBV9|-|TRBD1
TGTGCCAGCAGCGGCAGGGGGCGCGAAAAACTGTTTTTT
CASSGRGREKLFF
>TRBJ1-1|TRBV28|-|TRBD1
TGTGCCAGCCTGGACAGGCGGGGGGCAAACACTGAAGCTTTCTTT
CASLDRRGANTEAFF
>TRBJ1-1|TRBV19|-|-
TGTGCCCGCGCCGGGACTCCAACTCCAAACACTGAAGCTTTCTTT
CARAGTPTPNTEAFF
>TRBJ2-1|TRBV7-9|-|-
TGTGCCAGCAGCAATCAGGTTCTGGATGAGCAGTTCTTC
CASSNQVLDEQFF
>TRBJ1-4|TRBV4-1|-|-
TGCGCCAGCAGCCAACAGCTCCCCAGGGAGGGAAAACTGTTTTTT
CASSQQLPREGKLFF
>TRBJ1-1|TRBV19|-|-
TGTGCCAGTGCACAGGGAGTGGGCACTGAAGCTTTCTTT
CASAQGVGTEAFF
>TRBJ2-1|TRBV24-1|-|TRBD1
TGTGCCACCATCGGACAGGGGTCTGGCAATGAGCAGTTCTTC
CATIGQGSGNEQFF
>TRBJ1-2|TRBV7-2|-|TRBD1
TGTGCCAGCAGACCCGGACAGGGGCACGCGGATGGCTACACCTTC
CASRPGQGHADGYTF
>TRBJ1-4|TRBV2|-|-
TGTGCCAGCAGTGGAACAGCTGTTCGAGAAAAACTGTTTTTT
CASSGTAVREKLFF
>TRBJ2-3|TRBV4-2|-|-
TGTGCCAGCAGCCAAGATGGGGCCAGAGGCACAGATACGCAGTATTTT
CASSQDGARGTDTQYF
>TRBJ1-4|TRBV28|once|-
TGTGCCAGCAGTTCCGGGGGTTCAACTAATGAAAAACTGTTTTTT
CASSSGGSTNEKLFF
>TRBJ1-1|TRBV7-9|-|-
TGTGCCAGCAGCTTACAGGGCAGGGGGAACACTGAAGCTTTCTTT
CASSLQGRGNTEAFF
>TRBJ2-2|TRBV4-1|-|-
TGCGCCAGCAGCCCCAGCGGAGGCGGGGAGCTGTTTTTT
CASSPSGGGELFF
>TRBJ1-6|TRBV28|-|-
TGTGCCAGCAGTAACCAAGGGGGGGCTTCACCCCTCCACTTT
CASSNQGGASPLHF
>TRBJ2-5|TRBV10-3|-|TRBD2
TGTGCCGCGGGGGTCCAAGAGACCCAGTACTTC
CAAGVQETQYF
>TRBJ2-7|TRBV5-1|-|-
TGCGCCAGCAACCCGCAGGGGTCCTACGAGCAGTACTTC
CASNPQGSYEQYF
>TRBJ2-7|TRBV5-4|-|-
TGTGCCAGCAGCTTATTTTCAGGGTACAATACCTACGAGCAGTACTTC
CASSLFSGYNTYEQYF
>TRBJ1-3|TRBV19|once|-
TGTGCCACCTTAAAACAAAGGAGCTCTGGAAACACCATATATTTT
CATLKQRSSGNTIYF
>TRBJ2-5|TRBV2|-|TRBD1
TGTGCCAGCAGTGATCAACAGGGGAAGAAGACCCAGTACTTC
CASSDQQGKKTQYF
>TRBJ2-5|TRBV6-2/TRBV6-3|-|-
TGTGCCAGCAGCCCCCCGGGCCAAGAGACCCAGTACTTC
CASSPPGQETQYF